These T cell receptor beta chains were read from a single sample in a study of radiation and T cells in renal cell carcinoma. Libraries were prepared by immunoSEQ multiplex PCR; TCRdb keeps only in-frame clonotypes and omits some of them. The data hold 75,000 to 95,000 clones, with roughly 80% observed a single time. This specimen consisted of blood, obtained from a patient whose treatment included radiotherapy and nephrectomy. All receptors derive from a man over 45 with renal cell carcinoma. The CDR3 runs from the conserved cysteine through the conserved F or W. Each record gives: CDR3 DNA, CDR3 protein, clone size, D gene, J gene, V gene. A D gene is named only where the DNA matches it firmly. Rows give clone size only sometimes, using once, few, many, or a class for an expanded clone.

DNA: TGTGCCAGCAGCCCACCCCTCCACTTT
CDR3: CASSPPLHF
size: .
D: .
J: TRBJ1-6
V: TRBV2

DNA: TGCGCCAGCAGCTTGGTGGCAGGGGGCTCTGGAAACACCATATATTTT
CDR3: CASSLVAGGSGNTIYF
size: few
D: TRBD1
J: TRBJ1-3
V: TRBV5-1

DNA: TGTGCCAGCAGTGAAGTTTGGGGGCCGGGCAATCAGCCCCAGCATTTT
CDR3: CASSEVWGPGNQPQHF
size: .
D: .
J: TRBJ1-5
V: TRBV6-1

DNA: TGCGCCAGCAGCTACTATGAGGGACGGGGTGAAGCTTTCTTT
CDR3: CASSYYEGRGEAFF
size: .
D: .
J: TRBJ1-1
V: TRBV5-1

DNA: TGCGCCAGCAGCTTGGACGGGAGTTACAATGAGCAGTTCTTC
CDR3: CASSLDGSYNEQFF
size: .
D: .
J: TRBJ2-1
V: TRBV5-1

DNA: TGTGCCAGCAGTGAAAACGACAGAAACTATGGCTACACCTTC
CDR3: CASSENDRNYGYTF
size: .
D: .
J: TRBJ1-2
V: TRBV6-1

DNA: TGTGCCAGTAGTATAGAGCCGGATCAGCCCCAGCATTTT
CDR3: CASSIEPDQPQHF
size: .
D: .
J: TRBJ1-5
V: TRBV19

DNA: TGCGCCAGCAGCCTAAGAGCAGGGGGGGGTACTGAAGCTTTCTTT
CDR3: CASSLRAGGGTEAFF
size: .
D: TRBD1
J: TRBJ1-1
V: TRBV4-1

DNA: TGTGCCAGCAGAAATCCCCTGGGGGGGGAGCTGTTTTTT
CDR3: CASRNPLGGELFF
size: .
D: .
J: TRBJ2-2
V: TRBV28

DNA: TGTGCCAGCAGCCAAGGCGGCTTCTCTGGAAACACCATATATTTT
CDR3: CASSQGGFSGNTIYF
size: .
D: .
J: TRBJ1-3
V: TRBV14

DNA: TGTGCCAGCAGCCTAGGGAGGGACCCATTCTACAATGAGCAGTTCTTC
CDR3: CASSLGRDPFYNEQFF
size: .
D: TRBD2
J: TRBJ2-1
V: TRBV11-2

DNA: TGTGCCATCAGTGACTTAGGCGGCTATAGGTACAATGAGCAGTTCTTC
CDR3: CAISDLGGYRYNEQFF
size: once
D: .
J: TRBJ2-1
V: TRBV10-3

DNA: TGTGCCAGTAGTGGTCGGGGACAGCAAAATTATGGCTACACCTTC
CDR3: CASSGRGQQNYGYTF
size: .
D: TRBD1
J: TRBJ1-2
V: TRBV19

DNA: TGTGCCAGCAGCTTAGCTCTCGAGCAGTACTTC
CDR3: CASSLALEQYF
size: .
D: .
J: TRBJ2-7
V: TRBV7-9

DNA: TGCGCCAGCAGCTGGGCCTCGAACACCTACGAGCAGTACTTC
CDR3: CASSWASNTYEQYF
size: .
D: .
J: TRBJ2-7
V: TRBV5-1

DNA: TGTGCCAGTAGTATCCTGTCCGGGACAGGGTTAACTGAAGCTTTCTTT
CDR3: CASSILSGTGLTEAFF
size: once
D: TRBD1
J: TRBJ1-1
V: TRBV19

DNA: TGTGCCAGCAGTGAGACGGCGAGCTCCTACAATGAGCAGTTCTTC
CDR3: CASSETASSYNEQFF
size: .
D: .
J: TRBJ2-1
V: TRBV25-1

DNA: TGCAGCGTCGCCACTTCCGGGCCGTTCACAGATACGCAGTATTTT
CDR3: CSVATSGPFTDTQYF
size: .
D: .
J: TRBJ2-3
V: TRBV29-1

DNA: TGCGCCAGCAGCTTGGTCCCTAGCGGGGAGGGGGCAGATACGCAGTATTTT
CDR3: CASSLVPSGEGADTQYF
size: .
D: TRBD2
J: TRBJ2-3
V: TRBV5-1

DNA: TGTGCCAGCGGCCGCGAGCAGTACTTC
CDR3: CASGREQYF
size: .
D: .
J: TRBJ2-7
V: TRBV7-9

DNA: TGTGCCATCAGTGGACAGATCCAAGAGACCCAGTACTTC
CDR3: CAISGQIQETQYF
size: .
D: .
J: TRBJ2-5
V: TRBV10-3

DNA: TGCGCCAGCAGCCAGTCTAGCGGGGGGCGGAAGACCCAGTACTTC
CDR3: CASSQSSGGRKTQYF
size: .
D: TRBD2
J: TRBJ2-5
V: TRBV5-1

DNA: TGTGCCAGCAGCTTGGTACCCACCGAGCAGTTCTTC
CDR3: CASSLVPTEQFF
size: .
D: .
J: TRBJ2-1
V: TRBV5-6

DNA: TGTGCCAGCAGCTTGTTGGCAGTCAATCAGCCCCAGCATTTT
CDR3: CASSLLAVNQPQHF
size: .
D: .
J: TRBJ1-5
V: TRBV5-6

DNA: TGTGCCAGTAGTATAGTTCTGGGGCAAGGTCAGCCCCAGCATTTT
CDR3: CASSIVLGQGQPQHF
size: many
D: .
J: TRBJ1-5
V: TRBV19

DNA: TGTGCCAGCAGCGTTGGGTATGTGAACACTGAAGCTTTCTTT
CDR3: CASSVGYVNTEAFF
size: .
D: .
J: TRBJ1-1
V: TRBV9

DNA: TGTGCCAGCAGTTTATCACTAGCGGGAGTCTACGAGCAGTACTTC
CDR3: CASSLSLAGVYEQYF
size: .
D: TRBD2
J: TRBJ2-7
V: TRBV27

DNA: TGTGCCAGCAGCGTAGGAACTAGCGGGAGGGTTGGAGAGACCCAGTACTTC
CDR3: CASSVGTSGRVGETQYF
size: .
D: TRBD2
J: TRBJ2-5
V: TRBV9